Following are 4 T cell receptor beta chains from one sample sequenced in a study of metastatic and nonmetastatic thyroid tumors (dated by TCRdb to 2020 to 2022). No treatment had been received by any patient before thyroid surgery. The library was built by means of PCR. Sequencing relied on an Illumina HiSeq 4000. Using fastp trimming at Q25 and MiXCR clonotype assembly, TCRdb reanalyzed the public sequencing data and kept in-frame beta chains. The sample yields about 25,000 clones; around 20% were counted once. Jointly, the top ten make up about 4% of the sample. Sequenced sample: adjacent normal tissue. The receptor source for this set is a female donor with papillary thyroid cancer or a benign thyroid nodule (not recorded which). Some clones in this sample may be carry-over from other donors' samples.

This clone is medium-sized (0.01 to 0.1%) within its sample. The chain couples TRBV6-1 to TRBJ2-1; no clear D gene. There are 10 residues in the CDR3. The V end lost 7 bases, the J end lost 7 bases, and 5 bases lay between the germline ends. Germline CDR1 and CDR2: MNHNS and SASEGT. This chain's CDR3 is CASKWNEQFF. The DNA for the CDR3 is TGTGCCAGCAAATGGAATGAGCAGTTCTTC.

On this clone: The CDR3 ends on some other residue instead of the conserved phenylalanine or tryptophan, so this is likely a read error. The chain is built from TRBV12-3 or TRBV12-4 and TRBJ2-1; TRBD1 or TRBD2 may be the D gene (6 bases each). V was pared by 6 bases and J by 0 bases, with 18 bases between. The CDR3 length is 17 residues. The CDR3 DNA sequence: TGTGCCAGCAGACCCAATCTAGCGACAGGCTCCTACAATGAGCAGTTCTTG. It is translated as CASRPNLATGSYNEQFL.

On this clone: At one of its ends the junction is not consistent with the germline gene, which may arise from a read error. The rearrangement joins TRBV13 to TRBJ2-5, with 7 bases lining up with TRBD1. Germline values: CDR1 PRHDT, CDR2 FYEKMQ (reference sequence). The CDR3 extends over 12 amino acids. CDR3 amino acids: CASSSQGSGEKF. For the CDR3, the DNA is TGTGCCAGCAGCTCACAGGGGTCGGGCGAAAAATTC.

This clone was observed at least ten times. In the same sample, other DNA sequences code for this CDR3. The rearrangement uses TRBV20-1 and TRBJ1-1; no clear D gene. The germline CDR1 and CDR2 sequences are DFQATT and SNEGSKA (reference sequence). Trimming took off 4 bases at V and 5 bases at J, with 17 bases between the two ends. The CDR3 runs to 14 residues. CDR3 nucleotide sequence: TGCAGTGCTAAGACCGCCGGGAAGAATACTGAAGCTTTCTTT. Amino acid sequence: CSAKTAGKNTEAFF.